What follows are 2 T cell receptor beta chains derived from one specimen sequenced in a study of OX40 agonist ivuxolimab in advanced cancers. Assay: immunoSEQ multiplex PCR; the TCRdb copy retains only in-frame clones and omits some. The sample has around 40,000 clones; about 86% are singletons. The sample in question was CD4+ or CD8+ T cells sorted from blood, obtained in a trial of the OX40 agonist ivuxolimab. These TCRs come from an adult with an advanced solid tumor such as melanoma, head and neck, liver or kidney cancer.

The CDR3 DNA is TGTGCCTGGAGAGCGCTAAAGCGGAGCCGCTCCTACAATGAGCAGTTCTTC. Translation: CAWRALKRSRSYNEQFF. The rearrangement uses TRBV30 and TRBJ2-1, with D possibly being TRBD2 (5 bases). Germline values: CDR1 GTSNPN, CDR2 SVGIG (reference sequence). Trimming removed 3 bases from V and 0 bases from J, with 18 bases in between. The CDR3 has 17 residues.

The CDR3 region has the DNA TGTGCTAGTGCCCGAGGGGGCTTCATGAACACTGAAGCTTTCTTT. Protein product: CASARGGFMNTEAFF. This sequence joins TRBV12-5 and TRBJ1-1; 7 bases fit TRBD1. This CDR3 spans 15 amino acids. Germline loops: CDR1 LGHNT, CDR2 FRNRAP. J lost 0 bases, V lost 7 bases, and 8 bases had no gene match.